These 9 T cell receptor beta chains originate from one sample sequenced in a study of radiation and T cells in renal cell carcinoma. Time point meaning: baseline pretreatment blood. Treatment: 15 Gy SBRT to primary tumor, nephrectomy 4 weeks later. Libraries were prepared by immunoSEQ multiplex PCR; TCRdb keeps only in-frame clonotypes and omits some of them. The sample contains approximately 90,000 clones, approximately 86% of which appear only once. Sample: blood, taken from a patient whose treatment included radiotherapy and nephrectomy. The receptors were gathered from a man aged 50 to 60 with renal cell carcinoma.

In its sample, this clone was seen many times. The chain has TRBV11-2 and TRBJ2-1; TRBD2 matches at 7 bases. Germline V CDR1 and CDR2: SGHAT, FQNNGV. There are 15 residues in the CDR3. V lost 5 bases to trimming and J lost 3 bases; unmatched junction nucleotides: 7. The CDR3: CASSLWGGDYNEQFF. The CDR3 DNA reads as TGTGCCAGCAGCCTGTGGGGGGGGGACTACAATGAGCAGTTCTTC.

The V gene is TRBV6-4, the J gene TRBJ2-7; D call uncertain. CDR1 and CDR2 from the germline V gene are MRHNA and SNTAGT. The CDR3 sequence is 14 residues long. The ends were cut back, 2 bases at V and 12 bases at J, with 20 bases in the middle. CDR3 loop: CASSDNIGVGRLYF. DNA for the CDR3: TGTGCCAGCAGTGACAATATTGGAGTGGGTAGGCTGTACTTC.

The chain employs TRBV6-5 and TRBJ2-7; weak D call: TRBD1 (6 bases). This CDR3 contains 14 residues. The germline V and J ends were trimmed by 6 bases and 2 bases, with 14 bases remaining between them. In germline, CDR1 is MNHEY, CDR2 SVGAGI. DNA of the CDR3: TGTGCCAGCAGGACCACAGGGCCTACCTACGAGCAGTACTTC. It is translated as CASRTTGPTYEQYF.

This clone was detected a few times. The J gene is TRBJ2-3, the V gene TRBV2, with D hard to call. Germline values: CDR1 SNHLY, CDR2 FYNNEI. Trimming pared 4 bases from V and 4 bases from J, leaving 3 bases between. The CDR3 has 11 amino acids. Written as DNA, the CDR3 is TGTGCCAGCAGTGGGGCAGATACGCAGTATTTT. It translates to CASSGADTQYF.

This chain joins TRBV19 and TRBJ2-7; D possibly matches TRBD1 or TRBD2 (5 bases each). The ends were cut back, 5 bases at V and 0 bases at J, with 11 bases in the middle. This CDR3 is 14 amino acids long. Germline V gene sequence: CDR1 LNHDA, CDR2 SQIVND (reference sequence). As DNA, the CDR3 is TGTGCCAGTAGTCCGGGACCCAACTCCTACGAGCAGTACTTC. It yields the protein CASSPGPNSYEQYF.

The V and J genes are TRBV7-3 and TRBJ2-6; either TRBD1 or TRBD2 may fit D (5 bases each). CDR3 length: 16 residues. Germline-derived CDR1 and CDR2 are SGHTA and FQGTGA. Trimming cost V 4 bases and J 4 bases, with 14 bases left between them. The CDR3: CASSSGTLSGANVLTF. For the CDR3, the DNA is TGTGCCAGCAGCTCCGGGACGTTGTCGGGGGCCAACGTCCTGACTTTC.

The chain carries TRBV4-3 and TRBJ2-5, with D possibly being TRBD2 (6 bases). Trimming shortened V by 0 bases and J by 10 bases, and 15 bases separated the two germline ends. CDR3 length: 14 amino acids. From germline, CDR1 is LGHNA and CDR2 YSLEER. The CDR3 DNA follows: TGCGCCAGCAGCCAAGAGGCTGACCGGAGGGGCCAGTACTTC. It codes for CASSQEADRRGQYF.

The rearrangement joins TRBV4-3 to TRBJ2-1, with TRBD1 as a possible D gene (6 bases). V lost 0 bases, J lost 14 bases, and 11 bases lay in between. Germline assignment: CDR1 LGHNA and CDR2 YSLEER. This CDR3 contains 12 residues. The CDR3 bases are TGCGCCAGCAGCCAAGATCAGGGGAGTAAGTTCTTC. It yields the protein CASSQDQGSKFF.

This clone appeared once. The chain links TRBV6-5 to TRBJ1-2; 8 bases agree with TRBD1. The germline V gene encodes CDR1 MNHEY and CDR2 SVGAGI. Losses at the gene ends were 0 bases for V and 8 bases for J; bases not matched to a gene: 5. This CDR3 is built from 14 residues. The CDR3 DNA sequence: TGTGCCAGCAGTTACTCTAGGACAGGGAGAGGCTACACCTTC. It yields the protein CASSYSRTGRGYTF.